The T cell receptor beta chain under discussion was sequenced for a study of T cells in localized non-small cell lung cancer. Germline lookup yields CDR1 SGHDN and CDR2 FVKESK. The V and J ends lost 3 bases and 0 bases respectively, with 13 bases between them. The CDR3 totals 16 residues. This clone was seen once. Its cognate antigen is unknown. Findings and caveats of the study: Longer overall survival associated with higher blood T cell density; shorter survival with higher adjacent-lung clonality. In uninvolved adjacent lung, T cell clonality reached its highest value, exceeding tumor. The tumor had only one region sequenced, so heterogeneity remains possible.

TCRdb keeps only in-frame clones here, not all; method: immunoSEQ multiplex PCR. The table includes some 2,000 clones, less than 35% detected once. This sequence joins TRBV14 and TRBJ2-3; D is possibly TRBD2 (6 bases). Material: normal lung tissue next to the tumor, obtained before any cancer treatment. This sequence was found in a man aged 40 to 70 with stage I lung adenocarcinoma. The CDR3 nucleotides read TGTGCCAGCAGCCAGTGGGGGGTTACTAGCACAGATACGCAGTATTTT. It is translated as CASSQWGVTSTDTQYF.